This TCR beta chain stems from a study of T cell repertoires in cytomegalovirus infection. Looking at the study overall: Selected CMV epitopes included recently identified HLA-C-restricted ones as well as well-studied HLA-B-restricted ones. Both a matching HLA type and CMV infection were indicated by public TCR beta signatures. Findings and caveats of the study: Across the ex vivo response, the dominant clonotypes were HLA-C-restricted CMV-specific TCR beta clonotypes. Adding up the frequency of public TCR beta families identified people who carried CMV plus the relevant HLA.

Each CDR3 protein gets one entry after TCRdb re-called the reads with MiXCR. This sample carries about half a million distinct CDR3 sequences, more than 30% of them seen once, and the ten largest clones take under 20%. V was clipped by 10 bases and J by 2 bases, with 18 bases between them. The CDR3 has 14 amino acids. In germline, CDR1 is MNHEY, CDR2 SVGEGT. Comments on this clonotype: Its antigen is unidentified.

Here the sequenced sample was cultured PBMCs, taken from culture after CMV antigen stimulation. The rearrangement joins TRBV6-2 or TRBV6-3 to TRBJ2-7; D is possibly TRBD2 (6 bases). The source of this sequence is a human donor in good health (CMV status not recorded). Some clones in this sample may be carry-over from other donors' samples. The DNA of the CDR3 is TGTGCCACCTCAACCCCAGGCGGGACCTACGAGCAGTACTTC. Its protein is CATSTPGGTYEQYF.